Listed here are 7 T cell receptor beta chains from one sample, sequenced in a study of cytomegalovirus exposure and HLA in healthy donors (TCRdb year 2017). The library was produced with the immunoSEQ multiplex PCR assay. The multiplex PCR relied on a mix of 60 forward primers for TCR Vbeta segments and 13 reverse primers for TCR Jbeta segments. TCRdb mirrors the immuneACCESS table, restricted to in-frame sequences. Some clones are absent from its copies; in checked studies, under half trace to an unresolved V gene, and the reason for the others is unknown. This sample gives approximately 150,000 clones in total; 60% to 85% of them show up just once. 7% to 9% of the sample is taken by the ten largest. Source material: PBMCs. These receptors were obtained from a male donor in good health and CMV-seropositive.

This sequence joins TRBV30 and TRBJ2-7; D not resolved. This CDR3 spans 12 amino acids. V was clipped by 3 bases and J by 0 bases, with 6 bases between them. The V gene's germline CDR1 is GTSNPN and CDR2 SVGIG (reference sequence). The CDR3 DNA reads as TGTGCCTGGAGCGGAGTCTCCTACGAGCAGTACTTC. Translation gives CAWSGVSYEQYF.

The chain employs TRBV29-1 and TRBJ2-2; D possibly corresponds to TRBD1 (5 bases). Germline CDR1 and CDR2: SQVTM and ANQGSEA. The V end lost 4 bases, the J end lost 1 base, and 10 bases lay between the germline ends. CDR3 length equals 14 residues. CDR3 region: CSVGRGGNTGELFF. In DNA form, the CDR3 reads TGCAGCGTTGGAAGGGGCGGGAACACCGGGGAGCTGTTTTTT.

The genes are TRBV18 and TRBJ1-3; TRBD1 is a possible D gene (5 bases). This CDR3 region has 15 residues. V was trimmed by 3 bases and J by 4 bases, leaving 13 bases between them. In germline, CDR1 is KGHSH, CDR2 LQKENI. The CDR3 DNA reads as TGTGCCAGCTCACCTCAACAGGTGCTGGGAAACACCATATATTTT. It is translated as CASSPQQVLGNTIYF.

CDR3 residues: CASRPTREAGTEAFF. For the CDR3, the DNA is TGTGCCAGCAGGCCTACCAGGGAGGCGGGAACTGAAGCTTTCTTT. The chain joins TRBV6-5 to TRBJ1-1; weak D call: TRBD1 (5 bases). Trimming shortened V by 6 bases and J by 5 bases, and 19 bases separated the two germline ends. Germline loops: CDR1 MNHEY, CDR2 SVGAGI. The CDR3 spans 15 residues.

In the case of this clone: Other DNA sequences in the sample encode the same CDR3. The chain links TRBV6-5 to TRBJ2-7; 8 nucleotides line up with TRBD1. From germline, CDR1 is MNHEY and CDR2 SVGAGI. The CDR3 runs 15 residues. V lost 0 bases to trimming and J lost 1 base; unmatched junction nucleotides: 2. The DNA for the CDR3 is TGTGCCAGCAGTTACTCCGGACAGGGTTCCTACGAGCAGTACTTC. Translation gives CASSYSGQGSYEQYF.

This clone was detected once. The rearrangement joins TRBV6-5 to TRBJ2-3; D perhaps matches TRBD1 (6 bases). The CDR3 is 11 amino acids. V was trimmed by 10 bases and J by 6 bases, leaving 11 bases between them. CDR1 MNHEY and CDR2 SVGAGI come from the germline V gene. The CDR3 sequence is CATATGDTQYF. The CDR3 DNA reads as TGTGCCACCGCCACAGGGGATACGCAGTATTTT.

The CDR3 coding sequence is TGTGCCAGCAAGCCGAGACTAGGGGCCTACGAGCAGTACTTC. It codes for CASKPRLGAYEQYF. The chain couples TRBV13 to TRBJ2-7, with D possibly TRBD2 on 6 matching bases. The CDR3 totals 14 residues. The V end lost 7 bases, the J end lost 2 bases, and 15 bases lay between the germline ends. The germline V gene encodes CDR1 PRHDT and CDR2 FYEKMQ (reference sequence).